This T cell receptor beta chain was identified during a study of blood T cell repertoires in COVID-19. In the study overall: The origin of the acute and convalescent COVID-19 samples was the United States, Italy and Spain.

The CDR3 has 13 amino acids. Deletions cut 7 bases from V and 3 bases from J, with 12 bases between. CDR1 MGHDK and CDR2 SYGVNS come from the germline V gene. Per the original methods: Estimation of nucleated cell counts was performed using reference gene primer amplification. Assay: immunoSEQ multiplex PCR; the TCRdb copy retains only in-frame clones and omits some. V and J calls and clone size are as listed in that table; D and trimming were resolved from the DNA. Of 88,000 or so clones in the sample, 79% are singletons; the top ten hold roughly 22%. The gene calls are TRBV25-1 and TRBJ2-5; no reliable D call. Sequencing was carried out using peripheral blood. The source of this sequence is a human donor in a cohort sampled during active COVID-19. CDR3 nucleotides: TGTGCCAGCACCGTACTGGGCAAAGAGACCCAGTACTTC. Residues: CASTVLGKETQYF. The full variable domain, completed using reference TRBV25-1 and TRBJ2-5, is EADIYQTPRYLVIGTGKKITLECSQTMGHDKMYWYQQDPGMELHLIHYSYGVNSTEKGDLSSESTVSRIRTEHFPLTLESARPSHTSQYLCASTVLGKETQYFGPGTRLLVL.